The 25 T cell receptor beta chains listed next were all sequenced from one sample in a study of radiotherapy plus CTLA-4 blockade in lung cancer. The method was immunoSEQ multiplex PCR; TCRdb's version includes in-frame clones alone and lacks a portion of them. The sample records some 92,000 clones, around four fifths being singletons. The sequencing used peripheral blood, collected from a patient treated with radiotherapy plus ipilimumab. These receptors were collected from a human donor with non-small cell lung cancer who had a partial response to radiotherapy plus ipilimumab.

Written as DNA, the CDR3 is TGTGCCACCCACAACCCGCGGTCCCCCCTCGGTAATGAAAAACTGTTTTTT. Translation gives CATHNPRSPLGNEKLFF. V is TRBV19 and J is TRBJ1-4; no clear D. Trimming shortened V by 10 bases and J by 4 bases, and 25 bases separated the two germline ends. The CDR3 has 17 residues. Germline V gene sequence: CDR1 LNHDA, CDR2 SQIVND (reference sequence).

This clone was seen only a few times. V gene TRBV6-5 combines with J gene TRBJ2-7; D is ambiguous. The V and J ends lost 4 bases and 2 bases respectively, with 6 bases between them. Germline CDR1 and CDR2: MNHEY and SVGAGI. The CDR3 runs 12 residues. The CDR3 DNA follows: TGTGCCAGCAGTTCTACTACCTACGAGCAGTACTTC. This sequence encodes CASSSTTYEQYF.

This clone showed up just once. The V and J genes are TRBV7-2 and TRBJ2-1; D not resolved. The V and J ends lost 0 bases and 8 bases respectively, with 11 bases between them. Germline V CDR1 and CDR2: SGHTA, FQGNSA. CDR3 length equals 14 residues. CDR3 in DNA: TGTGCCAGCAGCTTAGCGAGTCGCGGAGATGAGCAGTTCTTC. Residues: CASSLASRGDEQFF.

The CDR3 DNA follows: TGTGCCAGCAGCTTATTGGCAGGGGCCCACGAGCAGTACTTC. Translated: CASSLLAGAHEQYF. The chain carries TRBV7-9 and TRBJ2-7; D may be TRBD1 (6 bases). Germline CDR1 SEHNR, CDR2 FQNEAQ (reference sequence). V was trimmed by 2 bases and J by 5 bases, leaving 13 bases between them. The CDR3 has 14 amino acids. The full variable domain, completed using reference TRBV7-9 and TRBJ2-7, is DTGVSQNPRHKITKRGQNVTFRCDPISEHNRLYWYRQTLGQGPEFLTYFQNEAQLEKSRLLSDRFSAERPKGSFSTLEIQRTEQGDSAMYLCASSLLAGAHEQYFGPGTRLTVT.

The CDR3 nucleotides read TGTGCCAGCAGGACAATAAAAGGGGGCACCGGGGAGCTGTTTTTT. Protein sequence: CASRTIKGGTGELFF. J is TRBJ2-2 and V is TRBV28, with D tentatively TRBD1 (6 bases). Germline V gene data show CDR1 as MDHEN and CDR2 as SYDVKM. V lost 6 bases to trimming and J lost 4 bases, with 15 bases between them. The CDR3 totals 15 residues.

This clone was observed a handful of times. This rearrangement joins TRBV18 to TRBJ2-7, with D perhaps TRBD1 (5 bases). Trimming shortened V by 5 bases and J by 5 bases, and 16 bases separated the two germline ends. Looked up from germline, CDR1 is KGHSH and CDR2 is LQKENI. The length of the CDR3 is 14 residues. The DNA for the CDR3 is TGTGCCAGCTCAGGGGCAGCCTCCTGGCACGAGCAGTACTTC. Amino acid sequence: CASSGAASWHEQYF. The full variable domain, completed using reference TRBV18 and TRBJ2-7, is NAGVMQNPRHLVRRRGQEARLRCSPMKGHSHVYWYRQLPEEGLKFMVYLQKENIIDESGMPKERFSAEFPKEGPSILRIQQVVRGDSAAYFCASSGAASWHEQYFGPGTRLTVT.

The V call is TRBV18, the J call TRBJ2-7, with a tentative D call TRBD2 (5 bases). The CDR3 runs 15 residues. Germline CDR1 and CDR2: KGHSH and LQKENI. Trimming stripped 2 bases from V and 2 bases from J, with 13 bases between. CDR3: CASSPLSRGTYEQYF. DNA for the CDR3: TGTGCCAGCTCACCATTAAGTCGGGGTACCTACGAGCAGTACTTC.

The J gene is TRBJ1-2, the V gene TRBV5-1, with unresolved D. Per germline, CDR1 SGHRS and CDR2 YFSETQ. This CDR3 is 13 amino acids long. V was trimmed by 1 base and J by 2 bases, leaving 6 bases between them. CDR3 in amino acids: CASSLPGNYGYTF. DNA for the CDR3: TGCGCCAGCAGCTTGCCGGGGAACTATGGCTACACCTTC.

V usage is TRBV7-8 and J usage is TRBJ2-7; 12 nucleotides agree with TRBD2. CDR3 length: 18 amino acids. Looked up from germline, CDR1 is SGHVS and CDR2 is FQNEAQ. Trimming at V came to 3 bases and at J to 1 base, leaving 10 bases not matched to a gene. The CDR3 region has the DNA TGTGCCAGCAGCTTCTGGACTCCCGGGACTAGCGGGTCCTACGAGCAGTACTTC. Translated: CASSFWTPGTSGSYEQYF.

A few counts support this clone. The V call is TRBV11-2, the J call TRBJ2-7; D might be TRBD1 (7 bases). Trimming took 3 bases from V and 5 from J, leaving 14 bases between them. This CDR3 comprises 14 residues. The germline CDR1 and CDR2 sequences are SGHAT and FQNNGV. CDR3 in amino acids: CASSFQQGGHEQYF. Here the CDR3 DNA reads TGTGCCAGCAGCTTTCAGCAGGGGGGCCACGAGCAGTACTTC.

This clone was recorded a few times. The chain recombines TRBV5-4 with TRBJ2-7; D is possibly TRBD2 (6 bases). The CDR3 sequence is 11 residues long. Germline CDR1 and CDR2: SGHNT and YYREEE (reference sequence). Trimming shortened V by 4 bases and J by 7 bases, and 9 bases separated the two germline ends. The CDR3 coding sequence is TGTGCCAGCAGCCTGGAGGGGGAGCAGTACTTC. Protein sequence: CASSLEGEQYF.

This clone appeared many times. The rearrangement links TRBV5-4 to TRBJ2-7; TRBD2 aligns across 9 bases. Trimming at V came to 0 bases and at J to 3 bases, leaving 4 bases not matched to a gene. This CDR3 is built from 15 residues. CDR1 and CDR2 (germline): SGHNT, YYREEE (reference sequence). The CDR3 loop is CASSLAASGNYEQYF. In nucleotides, the CDR3 is TGTGCCAGCAGCTTGGCCGCTAGCGGGAACTACGAGCAGTACTTC.

V gene TRBV7-2 combines with J gene TRBJ2-7; 7 bases match TRBD1. The ends lost 1 base at V and 1 base at J; junction bases unmatched: 4. Germline V gives CDR1 SGHTA, CDR2 FQGNSA. There are 15 residues in the CDR3. The CDR3 reads CASSLDGTESYEQYF. The CDR3 DNA follows: TGTGCCAGCAGCTTAGATGGGACAGAGTCCTACGAGCAGTACTTC.

The V and J genes are TRBV30 and TRBJ2-3, with D maybe TRBD2 (5 bases). V lost 5 bases to trimming and J lost 2 bases, with 14 bases between them. This CDR3 spans 14 amino acids. Germline CDR1 reads GTSNPN; CDR2 reads SVGIG (reference sequence). The CDR3 bases are TGTGCCTGGGTTAACCGGAGGTCCACAGATACGCAGTATTTT. Protein: CAWVNRRSTDTQYF.

The rearrangement uses TRBV28 and TRBJ2-1, with D tentatively TRBD2 (5 bases). Trimming pared 9 bases from V and 10 bases from J, leaving 13 bases between. The CDR3 extends over 11 amino acids. The germline CDR1 and CDR2 sequences are MDHEN and SYDVKM. CDR3 DNA: TGTGCCAGTAGGCGGGCGTGGGAGCAGTTCTTC. It specifies CASRRAWEQFF.

This clone was seen a few times. This rearrangement joins TRBV7-2 to TRBJ2-1, with 9 nucleotides matching TRBD2. Trimming at V came to 5 bases and at J to 3 bases, leaving 14 bases not matched to a gene. The CDR3 is made up of 18 amino acids. Germline lookup yields CDR1 SGHTA and CDR2 FQGNSA. This CDR3 reads CASSLRGASGNVYNEQFF. DNA for the CDR3: TGTGCCAGCAGCCTCAGAGGGGCTAGCGGGAACGTCTACAATGAGCAGTTCTTC.

This chain joins TRBV7-3 and TRBJ1-3; 11 bases line up with TRBD1. Germline V lookup: CDR1 SGHTA, CDR2 FQGTGA. Trimming took 2 bases from V and 16 from J; bases not matched to a gene: 10. This CDR3 spans 14 amino acids. CDR3 nucleotides: TGTGCCAGCAGCTTAGGACAGGGGGCATTCTCGAGGTATTTT. It codes for CASSLGQGAFSRYF.

The genes are TRBV28 and TRBJ2-2; D gene ambiguous. V lost 7 bases and J 2 bases, leaving 8 bases between the germline ends. Germline lookup yields CDR1 MDHEN and CDR2 SYDVKM. The CDR3 consists of 13 residues. CDR3 bases: TGTGCCAGCAATCCTAGTAACACCGGGGAGCTGTTTTTT. Its translation is CASNPSNTGELFF.

V and J are TRBV30 and TRBJ2-3; D perhaps matches TRBD2 (5 bases). CDR1 GTSNPN and CDR2 SVGIG come from the germline V gene (reference sequence). This CDR3 spans 15 amino acids. The V and J ends lost 0 bases and 3 bases respectively, with 13 bases between them. The CDR3 reads CAWSVPGSLTDTQYF. In DNA, the CDR3 is TGTGCCTGGAGTGTACCGGGGAGCCTGACAGATACGCAGTATTTT.

This chain uses TRBV5-1 with TRBJ2-3, with D unresolved. Germline V CDR1 and CDR2: SGHRS, YFSETQ. Deletions cut 0 bases from V and 0 bases from J, with 8 bases between. This CDR3 spans 15 amino acids. CDR3 nucleotides: TGCGCCAGCAGCTTGGCTGGGCCTAGCACAGATACGCAGTATTTT. Amino acids: CASSLAGPSTDTQYF.

This clone was observed a handful of times. This chain joins TRBV19 and TRBJ2-2, with TRBD2 matching 15 bases. Germline assignment: CDR1 LNHDA and CDR2 SQIVND (reference sequence). V dropped 5 bases and J dropped 5; count of bases not matched to a gene: 9. The CDR3 totals 18 residues. The CDR3 loop reads CASSPGLAGGTPTGELFF. The CDR3 DNA reads as TGTGCCAGTAGTCCGGGACTAGCGGGAGGCACCCCAACCGGGGAGCTGTTTTTT.

The rearrangement uses TRBV25-1 and TRBJ2-1; 10 bases fit TRBD2. V lost 8 bases to trimming and J lost 4 bases; unmatched junction nucleotides: 8. The length of the CDR3 is 15 residues. Germline lookup yields CDR1 MGHDK and CDR2 SYGVNS. The CDR3 nucleotides are TGTGCCAGCGGAGTGAGGACTAGCGGATACAATGAGCAGTTCTTC. Its translation: CASGVRTSGYNEQFF.

In the case of this clone: This CDR3 is also generated by other DNA sequences in the sample. The genes are TRBV5-8 and TRBJ2-7; the match to TRBD1 covers 10 bases. The CDR3 has 14 residues. CDR1 and CDR2 (germline): SGHTS, YDEGEE. The trim removed 5 bases at V and 2 bases at J, leaving 4 bases unmatched. The CDR3 region has the DNA TGTGCCAGCAGTCGTGGACAGGGGGCCTACGAGCAGTACTTC. Its translation is CASSRGQGAYEQYF.

V gene TRBV9 combines with J gene TRBJ2-3, with 10 positions matching TRBD2. Trimming took 4 bases from V and 0 from J; bases not matched to a gene: 2. CDR1 SGDLS and CDR2 YYNGEE come from the germline V gene. CDR3 size: 15 residues. CDR3 DNA sequence: TGTGCCAGCAGCCCACTAGCGGGGAGCACAGATACGCAGTATTTT. Its protein product is CASSPLAGSTDTQYF. Full variable domain (rest looked up from reference TRBV9 and TRBJ2-3): DSGVTQTPKHLITATGQRVTLRCSPRSGDLSVYWYQQSLDQGLQFLIQYYNGEERAKGNILERFSAQQFPDLHSELNLSSLELGDSALYFCASSPLAGSTDTQYFGPGTRLTVL.

The V and J genes are TRBV4-1 and TRBJ1-6; 9 nucleotides match TRBD1. CDR1 MGHRA and CDR2 YSYEKL come from the germline V gene. The CDR3 covers 17 residues. V trimming: 3 bases; J trimming: 9 bases; junction bases outside the gene matches: 12. The CDR3 DNA reads as TGCGCCAGCAGCCAGACGAGCGACAGGGGGAAAAGTTCACCCCTCCACTTT. It specifies CASSQTSDRGKSSPLHF.